This TCR beta chain emerged from a study of blood T cells in healthy people across ages. Together with a sample-barcoded 5' primer, a J-beta primer mix was included in a second PCR lasting roughly 6 to 12 cycles. Each CDR3 protein is one row after TCRdb ran MiXCR on the 5' RACE reads. The profile covers about 580,000 distinct CDR3 sequences, with less than 60% appearing a single time and roughly 25% taken by the ten largest. Input material: blood. This receptor was taken from a man at least 80 years old in good health.

The CDR3 reads CASSQGTGGAYNEQFF. The CDR3 nucleotides are TGTGCCAGCAGCCAAGGTACAGGGGGCGCTTACAATGAGCAGTTCTTC. V and J are TRBV3-1 and TRBJ2-1; 9 nucleotides agree with TRBD1. Germline lookup yields CDR1 LGHDT and CDR2 YNNKEL (reference sequence). CDR3 length: 16 residues. The ends lost 1 base at V and 4 bases at J; junction bases unmatched: 5.